The clone carrying this TCR beta chain was found once. Its target is not known. The data are from a study of blood T cells in healthy people across ages. Study-wide results and limits: Among long-lived donors, naive CD4+ cells were more numerous and diversity higher than in aged donors. What prevented conclusive comparison of naive and antigen-experienced cells was that PBMCs were unsorted.

Germline V gene sequence: CDR1 KGHSH, CDR2 LQKENI. This CDR3 is 15 amino acids long. The V end lost 0 bases, the J end lost 4 bases, and 10 bases lay between the germline ends. Combining a sample-barcoded 5' primer with a J-beta primer mix, a second PCR ran for about 7 to 11 cycles. TCRdb reprocessed the 5' RACE reads with MiXCR, giving one entry per CDR3 protein. The top ten clones hold approximately 20% of a sample with 700,000 or so distinct CDR3 sequences, approximately 22% of them seen once. The receptor was isolated from a man between 65 and 85 years old in good health. Sequencing was carried out using blood. The rearrangement links TRBV18 to TRBJ1-3, with TRBD1 as a possible D gene (5 bases). CDR3: CASSPPGGRGNTIYF. In DNA form, the CDR3 reads TGTGCCAGCTCACCACCGGGGGGAAGAGGAAACACCATATATTTT.